This T cell receptor (beta chain) was sequenced during a study of blood T cell repertoires in COVID-19. On the study more broadly: PBMCs, B-cell-depleted T cells, or T cells provided the cDNA or gDNA that made up the material.

Study processing details: It was from reference gene primer amplification that nucleated cell counts were estimated. The table came from immunoSEQ multiplex PCR; TCRdb's copy has only in-frame clones and leaves some out. That table furnishes V, J and clone size, whereas the DNA furnished D and trimming. Of some 260,000 clones listed, around 80% were seen once; the top ten hold roughly 4%. Germline V CDR1 and CDR2: SGDLS, YYNGEE. V shed 2 bases and J 6 bases; nucleotides not matched to a gene: 6. This CDR3 comprises 15 residues. Material for sequencing was peripheral blood. This TCR came from a woman between 40 and 55 years old with active or convalescent COVID-19. J is TRBJ1-4 and V is TRBV9, with 8 bases aligning to TRBD1. The CDR3 DNA reads TGTGCCAGCAGCGTGAGTGGACAGGGAGATGAAAAACTGTTTTTT. Residues: CASSVSGQGDEKLFF.